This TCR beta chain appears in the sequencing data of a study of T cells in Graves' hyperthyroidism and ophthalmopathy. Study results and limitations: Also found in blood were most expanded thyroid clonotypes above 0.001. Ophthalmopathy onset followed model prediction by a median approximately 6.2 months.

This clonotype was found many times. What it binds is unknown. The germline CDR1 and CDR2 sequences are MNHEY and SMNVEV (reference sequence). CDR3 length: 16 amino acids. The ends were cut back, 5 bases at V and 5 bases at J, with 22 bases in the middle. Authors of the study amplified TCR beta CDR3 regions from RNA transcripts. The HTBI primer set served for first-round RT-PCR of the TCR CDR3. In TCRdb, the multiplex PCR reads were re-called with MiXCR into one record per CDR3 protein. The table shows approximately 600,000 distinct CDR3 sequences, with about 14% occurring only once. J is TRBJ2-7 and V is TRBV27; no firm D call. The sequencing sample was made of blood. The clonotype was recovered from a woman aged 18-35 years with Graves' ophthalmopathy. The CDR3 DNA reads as TGTGCCAGCAGTCCTATCCCCCCTTACCTAGGGAACGAGCAGTACTTC. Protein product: CASSPIPPYLGNEQYF.